The 10 T cell receptor beta chains below all came from one sample that was sequenced in a study of blood T cells in healthy people across ages. The second PCR ran roughly 7 to 12 cycles with a sample-barcoded 5' primer and J-beta primers. TCRdb redid the calling of the 5' RACE reads with MiXCR, one entry per CDR3 protein. The sample shows fewer than 2,000,000 distinct CDR3 sequences, almost 35% of them seen only once. The sequenced sample consisted of blood. The source is a woman aged 25 to 39 in good health.

The V and J genes are TRBV6-6 and TRBJ2-7, with D possibly being TRBD1 or TRBD2 (5 bases each). CDR3 size: 14 residues. Per germline, CDR1 MNHNY and CDR2 SVGAGI (reference sequence). The V and J ends lost 8 bases and 3 bases respectively, with 17 bases between them. DNA for the CDR3: TGTGCCAGCGGGAGTCTTAGTGGGGGCTACGAGCAGTACGTC. Amino acids: CASGSLSGGYEQYV.

This clonotype was detected a few times. The chain recombines TRBV27 with TRBJ2-7; D is possibly TRBD2 (6 bases). The V gene lost 2 bases and the J gene lost 4 bases, with 15 bases spanning the gap. From germline, CDR1 is MNHEY and CDR2 SMNVEV (reference sequence). The CDR3 is 15 residues long. In nucleotides, the CDR3 is TGTGCCAGCAGTTTAAGGGGACTCATTCTATACGAGCAGTACTTC. Translation: CASSLRGLILYEQYF.

The rearrangement links TRBV25-1 to TRBJ2-6, with 9 bases that match TRBD1. CDR1 is MGHDK, CDR2 SYGVNS, per germline. The CDR3 is 19 residues long. V dropped 7 bases and J dropped 2; count of bases not matched to a gene: 15. The chain's CDR3 is CASTKQGQGRETGANVLTF. DNA for the CDR3: TGTGCCAGCACCAAACAGGGACAGGGAAGAGAAACTGGGGCCAACGTCCTGACTTTC.

V usage is TRBV9 and J usage is TRBJ2-3, with 8 bases aligning to TRBD2. V trimming: 4 bases; J trimming: 6 bases; junction bases outside the gene matches: 13. The germline V gene has CDR1 SGDLS and CDR2 YYNGEE. The CDR3 loop spans 16 amino acids. CDR3 DNA sequence: TGTGCCAGCAGCCCCTTGGCGGGGGGCTTTGGGGATACGCAGTATTTT. It is translated as CASSPLAGGFGDTQYF.

This clonotype turned up a few times. The CDR3 DNA follows: TGTGCCAGCAGCCCTCTTGACGCCTACGAGCAGTACTTC. Protein: CASSPLDAYEQYF. V is TRBV11-2 and J is TRBJ2-7; D unclear. This CDR3 contains 13 residues. With 5 bases removed from V and 2 bases from J, the gap between germline ends came to 10 bases. The germline CDR1 and CDR2 sequences are SGHAT and FQNNGV. Looking up the rest from reference TRBV11-2 and TRBJ2-7 gives the full variable domain: EAGVAQSPRYKIIEKRQSVAFWCNPISGHATLYWYQQILGQGPKLLIQFQNNGVVDDSQLPKDRFSAERLKGVDSTLKIQPAKLEDSAVYLCASSPLDAYEQYFGPGTRLTVT.

This clonotype was detected ten times or more. The chain joins TRBV20-1 to TRBJ2-6; TRBD2 agrees at 10 bases. The germline gives CDR1 DFQATT, CDR2 SNEGSKA (reference sequence). The CDR3 is 17 residues long. V lost 3 bases and J lost 2; bases outside the gene matches: 7. For the CDR3, the DNA is TGCAGTGCTAGGACTAGCGGGTTCCCCGCTGGGGCCAACGTCCTGACTTTC. Its protein is CSARTSGFPAGANVLTF.

The V gene is TRBV9, the J gene TRBJ1-4; maybe TRBD1 (5 bases). This CDR3 is built from 14 residues. Trimming cost V 3 bases and J 4 bases, with 10 bases left between them. Germline CDR1 SGDLS, CDR2 YYNGEE. CDR3 loop: CASSEGPDNEKLFF. For the CDR3, the DNA is TGTGCCAGCAGCGAGGGACCGGATAATGAAAAACTGTTTTTT.

The CDR3 reads CASSLRFLAEETQYF. In DNA, the CDR3 is TGTGCCAGCAGCTTAAGATTCTTGGCAGAAGAGACCCAGTACTTC. The chain uses TRBV11-2 and TRBJ2-5; D gene unclear. The length of the CDR3 is 15 residues. CDR1 is SGHAT, CDR2 FQNNGV, per germline. Deletions cut 2 bases from V and 3 bases from J, with 13 bases between.

The V gene is TRBV6-5, the J gene TRBJ2-6; no definite D call. CDR3 length: 16 amino acids. Trimming took 6 bases from V and 0 from J, leaving 12 bases between them. The germline V gene has CDR1 MNHEY and CDR2 SVGAGI. The CDR3 reads CASSRGTSSGANVLTF. The CDR3 DNA sequence: TGTGCCAGCAGCCGTGGAACCAGCTCTGGGGCCAACGTCCTGACTTTC.

DNA for the CDR3: TGTGCCAGCAACGGGGGAGATACGCAGTATTTT. Its protein product is CASNGGDTQYF. The rearrangement joins TRBV9 to TRBJ2-3; D perhaps matches TRBD2 (6 bases). CDR1 SGDLS and CDR2 YYNGEE come from the germline V gene. This CDR3 contains 11 residues. The V end was cut by 6 bases, the J end by 5 bases, with 7 bases between.